This TCR beta chain was found in a study of tumor-infiltrating lymphocytes in localized non-small cell lung cancer. This CDR3 contains 14 residues. Germline lookup yields CDR1 SEHNR and CDR2 FQNEAQ (reference sequence). Deletions cut 1 base from V and 4 bases from J, with 7 bases between. The data were produced by immunoSEQ multiplex PCR, yet TCRdb's version contains in-frame clones alone and is incomplete. The table records approximately 21,000 clones, around 80% of them present only once. Sequencing was carried out using lung tumor tissue. This TCR derives from a human donor with non-small cell lung cancer. The chain couples TRBV7-9 to TRBJ1-4; maybe TRBD1 (5 bases). The CDR3 DNA sequence: TGTGCCAGCAGCTTAGGGGGGTATAATGAAAAACTGTTTTTT. Translated, it gives CASSLGGYNEKLFF.